This note documents a single T cell receptor beta chain sequence. Method: immunoSEQ multiplex PCR; TCRdb's copy keeps in-frame clones and lacks some. Seen here are under 65,000 clones, about 78% observed once, and the top ten hold approximately 5.3%. The source of the sample is a study of blood T cell repertoires in COVID-19. The germline V gene encodes CDR1 KGHDR and CDR2 SFDVKD. The V segment lost 5 bases and the J segment 3 bases; nucleotides outside the gene matches: 3. The CDR3 extends over 13 amino acids. The specimen sequenced was PBMCs or T cells enriched from blood (not recorded which). V and J are TRBV24-1 and TRBJ2-7, with 7 positions matching TRBD1. The source is a woman aged 45-59 years with acute COVID-19. The CDR3 DNA is TGTGCCACCAGTGGCTGGGACAGCTACGAGCAGTACTTC. Translating it yields CATSGWDSYEQYF.